This passage covers 7 T cell receptor beta chains from one sample sequenced in a study of shared clonotypes between healthy human individuals. The naive CD8 fraction comprised CD45RO-negative cells positively selected for CCR7 and excluded terminally differentiated effector memory CD45RA+ cells. Using immunoSEQ multiplex PCR, the repertoire was profiled, and TCRdb retains in-frame clones only, with some absent. The sample includes 800,000 or so clones, 95% to 97% seen only once; the top ten take under 0.25%. The sample comprised naive CD8+ T cells sorted from blood. These receptors originate from a man in his thirties or forties in good health.

This clone was detected once. CDR3 sequence reads: CASQGESQPQHF. The CDR3 nucleotides read TGTGCCAGCCAAGGGGAGAGTCAGCCCCAGCATTTT. This chain joins TRBV6-1 and TRBJ1-5; D possibly corresponds to TRBD1 (5 bases). V was shortened by 8 bases and J by 6 bases, with 11 bases between the two germline ends. This CDR3 is built from 12 residues. Germline V gene sequence: CDR1 MNHNS, CDR2 SASEGT.

CDR3 bases: TGTGCCAGCAGTTTATCGGCGGGACAGGGATCTGAGACCCAGTACTTC. This gives the protein CASSLSAGQGSETQYF. This sequence joins TRBV27 and TRBJ2-5; the match to TRBD1 covers 9 bases. The germline V gene has CDR1 MNHEY and CDR2 SMNVEV (reference sequence). CDR3 length: 16 residues. The J segment lost 5 bases and the V segment lost 0 bases, leaving 7 bases of the junction unmatched.

Only one count was recorded for this clone. The chain employs TRBV7-9 and TRBJ2-7, with TRBD2 identical over 9 bases. The trim removed 4 bases at V and 6 bases at J, leaving 13 bases unmatched. CDR1 is SEHNR and CDR2 is FQNEAQ in the germline V gene (reference sequence). CDR3 size: 16 residues. CDR3 in amino acids: CASSSSGVAGVGEQYF. In DNA form, the CDR3 reads TGTGCCAGCAGCTCTTCTGGGGTAGCGGGAGTTGGCGAGCAGTACTTC.

The rearrangement joins TRBV5-1 to TRBJ1-4; D call uncertain. Germline CDR1 is SGHRS and CDR2 is YFSETQ. The CDR3 sequence is 17 residues long. The V end lost 1 base, the J end lost 0 bases, and 13 bases lay between the germline ends. CDR3 protein: CASSLRSAMTTNEKLFF. As DNA, the CDR3 is TGCGCCAGCAGCTTGAGGTCAGCAATGACAACTAATGAAAAACTGTTTTTT.

The chain joins TRBV4-1 to TRBJ2-7; D might be TRBD1 (6 bases). CDR3 size: 14 residues. Germline values: CDR1 MGHRA, CDR2 YSYEKL. Deletions cut 1 base from V and 2 bases from J, with 9 bases between. The CDR3 loop reads CASSQGQVPYEQYF. CDR3 in DNA: TGCGCCAGCAGCCAAGGACAGGTTCCCTACGAGCAGTACTTC.

This sequence joins TRBV11-3 and TRBJ1-5, with TRBD1 matching 8 bases. The germline CDR1 and CDR2 sequences are SGHNT and YENEEA. This CDR3 spans 14 amino acids. The V and J ends lost 5 bases and 6 bases, in that order; junction bases with no gene match: 6. The CDR3 nucleotides read TGTGCCAGCAGCCAGCCAGGGGGCCGTCAGCCCCAGCATTTT. Protein sequence: CASSQPGGRQPQHF.

The V call is TRBV28, the J call TRBJ2-5, with a tentative D call TRBD2 (6 bases). CDR3 length: 15 residues. Germline assignment: CDR1 MDHEN and CDR2 SYDVKM. V was shortened by 5 bases and J by 5 bases, with 18 bases between the two germline ends. In nucleotides, the CDR3 is TGTGCCAGCAGTCCCCCAGGCGGGGAAAGGGAGACCCAGTACTTC. Amino acid sequence: CASSPPGGERETQYF.